These 5 T cell receptor beta chains were sequenced from one sample in a study of shared T cell receptors in the human thymus. The repertoire was sequenced with immunoSEQ multiplex PCR; TCRdb's copy has only in-frame clones and lacks some. Here the sample spans over 450,000 clones, 70% to 80% being singletons. The data also belong to a second study, concerning human thymus T cells.

The sequenced material came from thymocytes. These TCRs come from a boy less than two years old with a congenital heart defect.

The genes are TRBV27 and TRBJ2-7, with D perhaps matching TRBD2 (7 bases). The length of the CDR3 is 16 residues. CDR1 and CDR2 from the germline V gene are MNHEY and SMNVEV (reference sequence). V lost 4 bases and J 7 bases, leaving 23 bases between the germline ends. Here the CDR3 reads CASSYHGGGRGVEQYF. For the CDR3, the DNA is TGTGCCAGCAGTTATCATGGCGGGGGCCGAGGGGTGGAGCAGTACTTC.

The gene calls are TRBV10-3 and TRBJ2-7, with D possibly TRBD2 on 6 matching bases. The germline V and J ends were trimmed by 8 bases and 6 bases, with 23 bases remaining between them. CDR1 is ENHRY, CDR2 SYGVKD, per germline. The CDR3 runs to 15 residues. CDR3 in DNA: TGTGCCATCGGGCCCGGGGAACTAGCCGCCTCCGAGCAGTACTTC. It specifies CAIGPGELAASEQYF.

The chain recombines TRBV27 with TRBJ2-2, with TRBD2 identical over 13 bases. The CDR3 extends over 19 amino acids. Trimming at V came to 4 bases and at J to 3 bases, leaving 11 bases not matched to a gene. The germline CDR1 and CDR2 sequences are MNHEY and SMNVEV (reference sequence). The CDR3 DNA sequence: TGTGCCAGCAGTTCCTTCCCCCGAACTAGCGGGAGGGACACCGGGGAGCTGTTTTTT. Translation gives CASSSFPRTSGRDTGELFF.

V is TRBV7-4 and J is TRBJ2-4; 8 bases align to TRBD1. Germline-derived CDR1 and CDR2 are SGHVT and SQSDAQ. J gave up 0 bases and V 1 base, and 14 bases lay outside the gene matches. This CDR3 contains 20 residues. The chain's CDR3 is CASSLEGGQEVEVAKNIQYF. The DNA of the CDR3 is TGTGCCAGCAGCTTAGAGGGGGGACAGGAGGTGGAAGTAGCCAAAAACATTCAGTACTTC.

The CDR3 region is CASSRDRANQPQHF. CDR3 nucleotides: TGTGCCAGCAGCCGGGACAGGGCCAATCAGCCCCAGCATTTT. The chain uses TRBV7-9 and TRBJ1-5, with 9 positions matching TRBD1. The CDR3 has 14 amino acids. J gave up 3 bases and V 5 bases, and 2 bases lay outside the gene matches. CDR1 SEHNR and CDR2 FQNEAQ come from the germline V gene (reference sequence).